This T cell receptor (beta chain) was recovered during a study of cytomegalovirus exposure and HLA in healthy donors. Findings of the study overall: Equally common other TCR beta chains were less clonally expanded than HLA-associated ones, a later analysis found. TCR beta chains numbering about 160 were designated cytomegalovirus-associated.

The PCR used 60 Vbeta and 13 Jbeta primers. Only in-frame clones appear in the TCRdb table, and some are missing; sequencing was by immunoSEQ multiplex PCR. This table has fewer than 200,000 clones, roughly 80% appearing once. As concerns this clone: Its specificity is not known.

Trimming removed 2 bases from V and 4 bases from J, with 8 bases in between. Germline V gene lookup returns CDR1 GTSNPN and CDR2 SVGIG (reference sequence). The CDR3 has 12 amino acids. V gene TRBV30 combines with J gene TRBJ1-2, with D unresolved. The sequenced material came from PBMCs. The TCR originated in a woman aged 30 to 39 in good health and CMV-seropositive. CDR3 coding DNA: TGTGCCTGGAGTCAATCCATCTATGGCTACACCTTC. This gives the protein CAWSQSIYGYTF.